These 30 T cell receptor beta chains originate from one sample sequenced in a study of metastatic and nonmetastatic thyroid tumors. No patient had received any treatment before thyroid surgery. Using MiXCR, TCRdb re-called clones from the PCR reads. The profile shows 65,000 to 70,000 clones, approximately 15% of them singletons. The sequenced material came from blood. The receptor set was obtained from a male donor with papillary thyroid cancer or a benign thyroid nodule (not recorded which). Some clones in this sample may be carry-over from other donors' samples.

This clone showed up many times. One end of the junction varies from germline; a read error may be responsible. The chain is built from TRBV9 and TRBJ1-5, with 8 positions matching TRBD1. Germline CDR1 is SGDLS and CDR2 is YYNGEE. This CDR3 comprises 13 residues. The CDR3 loop reads CASSVGDRSQLYF. DNA for the CDR3: TGTGCCAGCAGCGTAGGGGACAGGAGTCAATTGTATTTT.

In its sample, this clone was seen many times. The rearrangement uses TRBV4-1 and TRBJ1-6, with D unresolved. Trimming took 0 bases from V and 8 from J, leaving 5 bases between them. Germline CDR1 MGHRA, CDR2 YSYEKL. The CDR3 is 13 amino acids. CDR3: CASSQDGDSPLHF. CDR3 nucleotide sequence: TGCGCCAGCAGCCAAGACGGAGATTCACCCCTCCACTTT.

This clone was counted a few times. This may stem from a read error, because a much larger clone lies one nucleotide away. Other nucleotide sequences from this sample produce the same CDR3. V gene TRBV4-1 combines with J gene TRBJ2-5; D ambiguous. Trimming stripped 2 bases from V and 4 bases from J, with 11 bases between. The CDR3 is 14 residues long. Germline assignment: CDR1 MGHRA and CDR2 YSYEKL. CDR3 region: CASSQNGFGETQYF. The CDR3 bases are TGCGCCAGCAGCCAAAACGGCTTTGGAGAGACCCAGTACTTC.

This clone was counted at least ten times. One base away lies a much larger clone, so this may be a sequencing read error. This likely comes from a read error, as the CDR3 has no conserved phenylalanine or tryptophan at its end. The rearrangement links TRBV10-1 to TRBJ1-1; 9 bases are a match to TRBD1. Trimming at V came to 0 bases and at J to 4 bases, leaving 3 bases not matched to a gene. Germline V gene lookup returns CDR1 WNHNN and CDR2 SYGVQD (reference sequence). The CDR3 length is 15 residues. CDR3 nucleotides: TGCGCCAGCAGTGAGTCACAGGGGGCGCCCACTGAAGCTTTCTCT. It specifies CASSESQGAPTEAFS.

With respect to this clone: This may stem from a read error, because a much larger clone lies one nucleotide away. This chain uses TRBV11-2 with TRBJ2-1; the match to TRBD2 covers 14 bases. The CDR3 has 18 amino acids. Germline CDR1 reads SGHAT; CDR2 reads FQNNGV. The CDR3 DNA reads TGTGCCAGCATCCCGGGACTAGCGGGAGTCGGTTTAATCAATGAGCAGTCCTTC. Protein: CASIPGLAGVGLINEQSF.

This clone showed up just a few times. The sample holds other DNA sequences that translate to the same CDR3. CDR3 coding DNA: TGTGCCAGCAGTGAGGGACAAGGGGCAGGGCAACCCCAGCATTTT. Protein sequence: CASSEGQGAGQPQHF. The V and J genes are TRBV6-1 and TRBJ1-5; possible D gene TRBD1, 6 bases. Germline V gene lookup returns CDR1 MNHNS and CDR2 SASEGT. CDR3 length equals 15 residues. Trimming pared 3 bases from V and 10 bases from J, leaving 19 bases between.

This clone was counted many times. The CDR3, as DNA: TGTGCCAGCACTGGGGATAGGGGGGGCAACCCCTACGAGCAGTACTTC. Translating gives CASTGDRGGNPYEQYF. V usage is TRBV5-6 and J usage is TRBJ2-7; D is perhaps TRBD2 (7 bases). This CDR3 is 16 amino acids long. The germline V gene has CDR1 SGHDT and CDR2 YYEEEE. Trimming left V 6 bases short and J 2 bases short, with 21 bases between.

At least ten counts were recorded for this clone. This chain connects TRBV7-9 to TRBJ1-2; D might be TRBD1 (6 bases). V was pared by 3 bases and J by 2 bases, with 7 bases between. From germline, CDR1 is SEHNR and CDR2 FQNEAQ (reference sequence). The CDR3 has 13 amino acids. This chain's CDR3 is CASSLGANYGYTF. CDR3 coding DNA: TGTGCCAGCAGCTTGGGGGCGAACTATGGCTACACCTTC.

This clone was observed a handful of times. The chain carries TRBV28 and TRBJ1-6; 7 bases map to TRBD1. CDR1 and CDR2 (germline): MDHEN, SYDVKM. This CDR3 is built from 16 residues. Losses at the gene ends were 3 bases for V and 18 bases for J; bases not matched to a gene: 20. The chain's CDR3 is CASSFPDRVSNSPPHF. The DNA for the CDR3 is TGTGCCAGCAGTTTCCCCGACAGGGTCAGTAATTCACCACCCCACTTT.

In its sample, this clone was seen many times. The rearrangement joins TRBV4-1 to TRBJ2-2, with unresolved D. CDR1 is MGHRA, CDR2 YSYEKL, per germline. The CDR3 is made up of 17 amino acids. V shed 1 base and J shed 1 base, with 13 bases lying between them. The CDR3 sequence: CASSQGVLVKNTGELFF. Written as DNA, the CDR3 is TGCGCCAGCAGCCAAGGAGTTCTAGTTAAGAACACCGGGGAGCTGTTTTTT.

The genes are TRBV12-3 or TRBV12-4 and TRBJ1-1, with D possibly TRBD1 on 5 matching bases. The CDR3 totals 14 residues. The V end lost 4 bases, the J end lost 7 bases, and 16 bases lay between the germline ends. CDR3 amino acids: CASSSIQGSGEAFF. DNA for the CDR3: TGTGCCAGCAGTTCAATTCAGGGATCTGGTGAAGCTTTCTTT.

This clone was seen more than once but under ten times. This chain connects TRBV6-2 or TRBV6-3 to TRBJ1-1; no firm D call. The CDR3 has 14 residues. Germline lookup yields CDR1 MNHEY and CDR2 SVGEGT. Trimming cost V 3 bases and J 4 bases, with 12 bases left between them. CDR3 region: CASSYTGDGTEAFF. CDR3 DNA sequence: TGTGCCAGCAGTTATACGGGCGATGGCACTGAAGCTTTCTTT.

This clone was found a few times. V is TRBV6-1 and J is TRBJ2-7, with D tentatively TRBD2 (6 bases). CDR3 size: 16 residues. Trimming removed 7 bases at V and 0 bases at J, with 19 bases between. Germline-derived CDR1 and CDR2 are MNHNS and SASEGT. The CDR3 nucleotides are TGTGCCAGCATCCTGAGGGAGGCTAGGGGCTCCTACGAGCAGTACTTC. This translates into CASILREARGSYEQYF.

This clone was detected ten times or more. This chain links TRBV13 with TRBJ2-1, with TRBD1 matching 7 bases. The CDR3 is 16 residues long. Germline V gene data show CDR1 as PRHDT and CDR2 as FYEKMQ (reference sequence). Trimming removed 2 bases from V and 5 bases from J; junction bases left unmatched: 9. The CDR3 DNA sequence: TGTGCCAGCAGCTTAAGAGGGGGCGCAGAGGACAATGAGCAGTTCTTC. Translating gives CASSLRGGAEDNEQFF.

This clone occurred many times. The J gene is TRBJ1-5, the V gene TRBV19; no reliable D call. The CDR3 has 14 amino acids. The ends were cut back, 7 bases at V and 2 bases at J, with 12 bases in the middle. Germline lookup yields CDR1 LNHDA and CDR2 SQIVND (reference sequence). DNA of the CDR3: TGTGCCAGTAAGGACGAGGTCGGCAATCAGCCCCAGCATTTT. This translates into CASKDEVGNQPQHF.

On this clone itself: Since a much larger clone is just one base distant, this may be a read error. Additional DNA sequences in this sample encode the identical CDR3. The gene calls are TRBV20-1 and TRBJ1-4, with a weak D call TRBD1 (6 bases). This CDR3 spans 14 amino acids. Germline CDR1 reads DFQATT; CDR2 reads SNEGSKA (reference sequence). The V end lost 2 bases, the J end lost 4 bases, and 11 bases lay between the germline ends. The CDR3 DNA follows: TGCAGTGCTAGACGGACAGTTGTTAATGAAAAACTGTTTTTT. Translated: CSARRTVVNEKLFF.

This clone occurred many times. The chain uses TRBV9 and TRBJ2-5; 12 bases are a match to TRBD2. Germline V gene lookup returns CDR1 SGDLS and CDR2 YYNGEE. The CDR3 is 15 amino acids. The trim removed 4 bases at V and 4 bases at J, leaving 5 bases unmatched. The CDR3 here is CASSLAGGPGETQYF. DNA of the CDR3: TGTGCCAGCAGCCTAGCGGGAGGGCCGGGAGAGACCCAGTACTTC.

This clone was seen many times. The gene calls are TRBV18 and TRBJ2-5, with D possibly being TRBD2 (6 bases). The CDR3 consists of 13 residues. Germline V gives CDR1 KGHSH, CDR2 LQKENI. V shed 6 bases and J shed 2 bases, with 10 bases lying between them. CDR3 in amino acids: CASSKEGQETQYF. CDR3 DNA sequence: TGTGCCAGCTCGAAGGAGGGTCAAGAGACCCAGTACTTC.

For this clone: Being one base from a much bigger clone, this may be a read error. The chain uses TRBV7-2 and TRBJ1-6; tentative D call: TRBD1 (6 bases). The CDR3 is made up of 15 amino acids. Per the germline V gene, CDR1 is SGHTA and CDR2 is FQGNSA. CDR3 loop: CDSSPQPGEGSPLNF. In nucleotides, the CDR3 is TGTGACAGCAGCCCTCAGCCAGGGGAAGGATCACCCCTCAACTTT.

Concerning this clone: This is likely a read error, given that the CDR3 carries no conserved phenylalanine or tryptophan at its end. This chain links TRBV6-1 with TRBJ1-2; D remains unclear. The CDR3 length is 12 residues. Trimming removed 6 bases from V and 4 bases from J, with 9 bases in between. Germline lookup yields CDR1 MNHNS and CDR2 SASEGT. CDR3 in amino acids: CASRPRGYGYTL. For the CDR3, the DNA is TGTGCCAGCAGGCCCCGGGGCTATGGCTACACCCTC.

In its sample, this clone was seen many times. The J gene is TRBJ1-5, the V gene TRBV5-5; D is uncertain. The CDR3 length is 15 residues. Trimming took off 4 bases at V and 0 bases at J, with 11 bases between the two ends. The germline gives CDR1 SGHKS, CDR2 YYEKEE (reference sequence). The CDR3 DNA reads as TGTGCCAGCAGCGGCGGCCACTCTAGCAATCAGCCCCAGCATTTT. Translating it yields CASSGGHSSNQPQHF.

Only a few counts were recorded for this clone. This chain uses TRBV25-1 with TRBJ1-5; D is unclear. V lost 5 bases, J lost 7 bases, and 15 bases lay in between. The CDR3 consists of 14 residues. Germline V lookup: CDR1 MGHDK, CDR2 SYGVNS. CDR3 sequence: CASSRGYRSQPQHF. The CDR3 bases are TGTGCCAGCAGTCGTGGGTATAGGAGCCAGCCCCAGCATTTT.

This clone was seen at least ten times. The CDR3 coding sequence is TGTGCCAGCAGCTTAGACGGCTCTGGAAACACCATATATTTT. It yields the protein CASSLDGSGNTIYF. This chain uses TRBV5-4 with TRBJ1-3; D unclear. V was trimmed by 2 bases and J by 0 bases, leaving 6 bases between them. Germline V gene sequence: CDR1 SGHNT, CDR2 YYREEE (reference sequence). CDR3 length: 14 residues. The complete variable domain, with remaining parts taken from reference TRBV5-4 and TRBJ1-3, reads ETGVTQSPTHLIKTRGQQVTLRCSSQSGHNTVSWYQQALGQGPQFIFQYYREEENGRGNFPPRFSGLQFPNYSSELNVNALELDDSALYLCASSLDGSGNTIYFGEGSWLTVV.

In the case of this clone: This may be a read error: a much more frequent sequence differs by one nucleotide. The same CDR3 can be traced to other DNA sequences in this sample. The chain links TRBV19 to TRBJ1-4, with D perhaps matching TRBD1 (5 bases). The CDR3 runs to 16 residues. Trimming removed 1 base from V and 8 bases from J, with 17 bases in between. Germline V gives CDR1 LNHDA, CDR2 SQIVND (reference sequence). CDR3 coding DNA: TGTGCCAGTAGTATAGGAGGTGAGGGGCCGGACGAAAAACTGTTTTTT. Translation: CASSIGGEGPDEKLFF. The full variable domain, with the rest looked up from reference TRBV19 and TRBJ1-4, is DGGITQSPKYLFRKEGQNVTLSCEQNLNHDAMYWYRQDPGQGLRLIYYSQIVNDFQKGDIAEGYSVSREKKESFPLTVTSAQKNPTAFYLCASSIGGEGPDEKLFFGSGTQLSVL.

This clone was seen a few times. It may be a read error: a sequence one base away is much more abundant. The same CDR3 also results from other DNA sequences found in this sample. The chain couples TRBV30 to TRBJ2-1; D ambiguous. There are 12 residues in the CDR3. Per germline, CDR1 GTSNPN and CDR2 SVGIG (reference sequence). V shed 0 bases and J shed 10 bases, with 10 bases lying between them. CDR3 in amino acids: CAWSVLSPEQFF. The CDR3 nucleotides are TGTGCCTGGAGTGTACTAAGTCCCGAGCAGTTCTTC.

This clone was seen ten or more times. This chain joins TRBV28 and TRBJ2-2; D is undetermined. The ends were cut back, 4 bases at V and 5 bases at J, with 11 bases in the middle. Germline V gene sequence: CDR1 MDHEN, CDR2 SYDVKM. This CDR3 has 14 residues. The CDR3 region is CASSWAAATGELFF. The CDR3 coding sequence is TGTGCCAGCAGTTGGGCGGCCGCGACCGGGGAGCTGTTTTTT.

This clone was seen repeatedly, ten times or more. This chain links TRBV27 with TRBJ2-7; 8 nucleotides match TRBD1. Germline V CDR1 and CDR2: MNHEY, SMNVEV (reference sequence). This CDR3 has 15 amino acids. V shed 5 bases and J 3 bases; nucleotides not matched to a gene: 9. CDR3 region: CASSQDRESIYEQYF. CDR3 DNA: TGTGCCAGCAGTCAGGACAGGGAATCTATCTACGAGCAGTACTTC.

Remarks on this clone: Just one base apart from a much larger clone, this may be a read error. The chain combines TRBV5-4 with TRBJ2-1, with a possible D match to TRBD2 (5 bases). Germline-derived CDR1 and CDR2 are SGHNT and YYREEE (reference sequence). The CDR3 runs to 15 residues. V was trimmed by 0 bases and J by 5 bases, leaving 12 bases between them. The CDR3 nucleotides are TGTGCCAGCAGCTTGGCCGTGGAGACTAACAATGAGCAGTTCTTC. Amino acids: CASSLAVETNNEQFF.

This clone has just a few counts. The chain has TRBV7-9 and TRBJ2-5; 12 bases fit TRBD2. The CDR3 extends over 16 amino acids. J gave up 5 bases and V 4 bases, and 8 bases lay outside the gene matches. The germline CDR1 and CDR2 sequences are SEHNR and FQNEAQ (reference sequence). The CDR3 loop reads CASSSPTSGSSETQYF. The CDR3 DNA reads TGTGCCAGCAGCTCCCCGACTAGCGGGAGTTCGGAGACCCAGTACTTC.

This clone was detected once. The junction differs from germline at one of its ends, possibly a read error. This chain connects TRBV14 to TRBJ2-3; D is undetermined. CDR1 and CDR2 from the germline V gene are SGHDN and FVKESK. The CDR3 extends over 17 amino acids. In DNA form, the CDR3 reads TGTGCCATCAGCCAAGCCCTCCGGAGCTTTGGCACAGATACGCAGTATTTT. This encodes CAISQALRSFGTDTQYF.